A single sample is the source of the 8 T cell receptor beta chains below, sequenced in a study of shared clonotypes between healthy human individuals. In the naive CD8 group, cells lacked CD45RO and were positively selected for CCR7, so terminally differentiated effector memory CD45RA+ cells were left out. Profiled with immunoSEQ multiplex PCR; TCRdb holds only in-frame clones, not every one. The sample includes around 1.9 million clones, roughly 91% of them seen just once. The sample was naive CD8+ T cells from PBMCs. The source is a man between 18 and 35 years old in good health. Some clones in this sample may be carry-over from other donors' samples.

This clone was seen once. CDR3 sequence reads: CASSPYQFYGYTF. The DNA of the CDR3 is TGTGCCAGCAGCCCATACCAATTCTATGGCTACACCTTC. The chain is built from TRBV28 and TRBJ1-2, with D unclear. The CDR3 has 13 amino acids. Germline CDR1 MDHEN, CDR2 SYDVKM. V shed 6 bases and J shed 4 bases, with 12 bases lying between them.

The rearrangement uses TRBV27 and TRBJ2-7; 13 bases align to TRBD2. This CDR3 has 15 amino acids. Unmatched junction bases numbered 8, after V lost 4 bases and J lost 8 bases. Germline CDR1 reads MNHEY; CDR2 reads SMNVEV (reference sequence). This chain's CDR3 is CASSSLGLAGYKQYF. CDR3 sequence (DNA): TGTGCCAGCAGTTCTCTGGGACTAGCGGGATATAAGCAGTACTTC.

V and J are TRBV25-1 and TRBJ1-4, with 10 bases lining up with TRBD1. V lost 7 bases to trimming and J lost 7 bases; unmatched junction nucleotides: 6. CDR1 is MGHDK and CDR2 is SYGVNS in the germline V gene. The CDR3 contains 14 residues. In DNA, the CDR3 is TGTGCCAGCACGACGACAGGGGGCACTGAAAAACTGTTTTTT. Translation: CASTTTGGTEKLFF.

The chain carries TRBV7-3 and TRBJ2-7; TRBD2 is a possible D gene (5 bases). From germline, CDR1 is SGHTA and CDR2 FQGTGA. V lost 5 bases and J 2 bases, leaving 19 bases between the germline ends. This CDR3 comprises 16 residues. The CDR3 reads CASSPRGERTPYEQYF. The CDR3 nucleotides read TGTGCCAGCAGCCCGCGCGGCGAGCGGACTCCCTACGAGCAGTACTTC.

V is TRBV7-9 and J is TRBJ2-2; D may be TRBD1 or TRBD2 (5 bases each). Deletions cut 6 bases from V and 4 bases from J, with 12 bases between. Per germline, CDR1 SEHNR and CDR2 FQNEAQ (reference sequence). The CDR3 totals 14 residues. CDR3 region: CASRGTLGTGELFF. The CDR3 nucleotides read TGTGCCAGCAGGGGGACCTTGGGCACCGGGGAGCTGTTTTTT.

V usage is TRBV4-3 and J usage is TRBJ2-1; TRBD2 matches 9 bases. Trimming removed 5 bases from V and 0 bases from J; junction bases left unmatched: 5. There are 16 residues in the CDR3. The germline gives CDR1 LGHNA, CDR2 YSLEER. CDR3 in DNA: TGCGCCAGCAGCGGGTCGACTAGCGGCTCCTACAATGAGCAGTTCTTC. Translation: CASSGSTSGSYNEQFF.

This CDR3 is CASSLSAGVGYEQFF. The CDR3 DNA reads TGTGCCAGCAGTTTATCGGCGGGAGTGGGCTATGAGCAGTTCTTC. The chain recombines TRBV27 with TRBJ2-1; TRBD2 aligns across 7 bases. Per germline, CDR1 MNHEY and CDR2 SMNVEV (reference sequence). CDR3 length: 15 residues. The junction had 7 bases not matched to a gene; V was cut back by 0 bases and J by 8 bases.

This rearrangement joins TRBV7-9 to TRBJ2-5; D remains ambiguous. The germline V and J ends were trimmed by 0 bases and 2 bases, with 22 bases remaining between them. From germline, CDR1 is SEHNR and CDR2 FQNEAQ (reference sequence). This CDR3 is 19 amino acids long. The CDR3 is CASSLAIQIVETLQETQYF. The CDR3 DNA sequence: TGTGCCAGCAGCTTAGCGATCCAAATTGTCGAGACTCTTCAAGAGACCCAGTACTTC.